These T cell receptor beta chains were read from a single sample in a study of cytomegalovirus exposure and HLA in healthy donors. TCRdb's copy holds only in-frame clones and misses some; the assay was immunoSEQ multiplex PCR. This repertoire shows approximately 71,000 clones, 72% found once; its top ten account for 9.5% to 13%. The sequenced material came from PBMCs. The receptor set was obtained from a woman between 40 and 50 years old in good health and CMV-seropositive. Each CDR3 is given with its conserved first and last residue. A D gene is named only where the DNA matches it firmly. Clone size is shown for a subset of rows, as once, few, many or a class of expanded clone.

>TRBJ1-1|17|.|TRBV2|TRBD1
TGTGCCAGCAGCACAAAAAATCCGGGACAGGGTTCCACTGAAGCTTTCTTT
CASSTKNPGQGSTEAFF
>TRBJ1-1|16|.|TRBV4-1|.
TGCGCCAGCAGCCAAGTCACAGGCTTTCAGAACACTGAAGCTTTCTTT
CASSQVTGFQNTEAFF
>TRBJ2-3|16|.|TRBV11-3|.
TGTGCCAGCAGCTTAAATAGGGGTTTTAGCACAGATACGCAGTATTTT
CASSLNRGFSTDTQYF
>TRBJ2-1|15|.|TRBV4-2|TRBD2
TGTGCCAGCAGCCAGGGGAGCGGGGGGGACAATGAGCAGTTCTTC
CASSQGSGGDNEQFF
>TRBJ2-1|14|.|TRBV19|TRBD2
TGTGCCAGTAGGACTAGCGGGGGGTACAATGAGCAGTTCTTC
CASRTSGGYNEQFF
>TRBJ2-5|15|.|TRBV7-8|TRBD1
TGTGCCAGCAGCCATCAGCACAGGGGTGAAGAGACCCAGTACTTC
CASSHQHRGEETQYF
>TRBJ2-7|17|.|TRBV9|TRBD1
TGTGCCAGCAGCTTTGGTTATGGGCAGGGGGTTTCCTACGAGCAGTACTTC
CASSFGYGQGVSYEQYF
>TRBJ1-1|14|.|TRBV27|.
TGTGCCAGCAGTGAACAGGGTGCGGGCACTGAAGCTTTCTTT
CASSEQGAGTEAFF
>TRBJ2-3|15|.|TRBV18|.
TGTGCCAGCTCACGAACGACCGCCGGGGCAGATACGCAGTATTTT
CASSRTTAGADTQYF
>TRBJ1-2|13|.|TRBV6-1|TRBD1
TGTGCCAGCACTCCGGGACAGGGGGTTGGCTACACCTTC
CASTPGQGVGYTF
>TRBJ1-1|14|.|TRBV5-1|TRBD1
TGCGCCAGCAGCGGGGACAGGGAGAACACTGAAGCTTTCTTT
CASSGDRENTEAFF
>TRBJ2-3|14|.|TRBV7-9|.
TGTGCCAGCAGCTTAGCTCCCTTCACAGATACGCAGTATTTT
CASSLAPFTDTQYF
>TRBJ1-1|13|few|TRBV6-6|.
TGTGCCAGCAGCTCAGGGATGTACACTGAAGCTTTCTTT
CASSSGMYTEAFF
>TRBJ1-6|15|.|TRBV2|.
TGTGCCAGCAGCGAAAGAGGAGGTCGGAATTCACCCCTCCACTTT
CASSERGGRNSPLHF
>TRBJ1-2|13|once|TRBV9|TRBD1
TGTGCCAGCAGCGTAGTGACAGGGTATGGCTACACCTTC
CASSVVTGYGYTF
>TRBJ2-1|13|.|TRBV27|TRBD1
TGTGCCAGCAGTTTGGGACAGGGGAGTGAGCAGTTCTTC
CASSLGQGSEQFF
>TRBJ2-7|14|.|TRBV4-1|.
TGCGCCAGCAGCTCCACGACAACCCTGGACGAGCAGTACTTC
CASSSTTTLDEQYF
>TRBJ2-3|16|.|TRBV7-2|TRBD2
TGTGCCAGCAGCTACAATAGCGGGGGGGCGAGAGATACGCAGTATTTT
CASSYNSGGARDTQYF
>TRBJ1-5|14|.|TRBV19|.
TGTGCCAGTAGTATTGTGGGAGCGAATCAGCTCCAGCATTTT
CASSIVGANQLQHF
>TRBJ1-2|13|.|TRBV5-6|TRBD1
TGTGCCAGCAGCTCGGGACAGCGATATGGCTACACCTTC
CASSSGQRYGYTF
>TRBJ1-2|14|.|TRBV5-5|.
TGTGCCAGCAGCTTTGCAAATTCACTATGGGGCTACACCTTC
CASSFANSLWGYTF
>TRBJ2-7|11|.|TRBV19|.
TGTGCCAGAGAGGGAGTTTGGGAGCAGTACTTC
CAREGVWEQYF
>TRBJ1-1|15|once|TRBV7-2|.
TGTGCCAGCAGCTTAATCTCAGGGATGAACACTGAAGCTTTCTTT
CASSLISGMNTEAFF
>TRBJ2-7|12|.|TRBV6-4|.
TGTGCCAGCAGTTCTAGCGTTCACGAGCAGTACTTC
CASSSSVHEQYF
>TRBJ2-5|17|.|TRBV5-6|TRBD2
TGTGCCAGCAGCTTGGGACTAGCGGGGGGTTGGCAAGAGACCCAGTACTTC
CASSLGLAGGWQETQYF
>TRBJ2-5|15|.|TRBV4-2|TRBD2
TGTGCCAGCAGCCAAGCGACTAGCGAACAAGAGACCCAGTACTTC
CASSQATSEQETQYF
>TRBJ2-2|16|.|TRBV5-4|TRBD2
TGTGCCAGCAGCCCCTTCGCTAGCGGCTACACCGGGGAGCTGTTTTTT
CASSPFASGYTGELFF
>TRBJ2-5|16|once|TRBV10-3|TRBD2
TGTGCCACCACGGACTCAGCTCAACGCGGGAGGGAGACCCAGTACTTC
CATTDSAQRGRETQYF
>TRBJ1-1|14|.|TRBV9|.
TGTGCCAGCAGCCCCCAGACTCAACCCTGGGAAGCTTTCTTT
CASSPQTQPWEAFF
>TRBJ1-1|19|few|TRBV7-9|.
TGTGCCAGCAGCTTACCTGGCAGAGGTCTGTCTCGAACTGACACTGAAGCTTTCTTT
CASSLPGRGLSRTDTEAFF
>TRBJ2-5|15|.|TRBV11-3|TRBD1
TGTGCCAGCAGCCCCGGGACAGGGCCCTGGGAGACCCAGTACTTC
CASSPGTGPWETQYF
>TRBJ2-2|12|.|TRBV5-1|.
TGCGCCAGCACCCGCGACACCGGGGAGCTGTTTTTT
CASTRDTGELFF
>TRBJ1-5|14|.|TRBV19|.
TGTGCCAGTAGTATAGATAGGGGCATGGAGCCCCAGCATTTT
CASSIDRGMEPQHF
>TRBJ1-5|17|few|TRBV30|TRBD1
TGTGCCTGCGGGACAGGGGGCGTATATAGGGGCAATCAGCCCCAGCATTTT
CACGTGGVYRGNQPQHF
>TRBJ2-1|15|.|TRBV9|.
TGTGCCAGCAGCGTAGCGTTGAGCTCCTACAATGAGCAGTTCTTC
CASSVALSSYNEQFF
>TRBJ1-2|16|.|TRBV2|TRBD1
TGTGCCAGCACCCCGTATCAATGGACAGGGTTTGATGGCTACACCTTC
CASTPYQWTGFDGYTF
>TRBJ2-6|16|.|TRBV5-1|.
TGCGCCAGCAGCTTGAAGAGAAACTCTGGGGCCAACGTCCTGACTTTC
CASSLKRNSGANVLTF
>TRBJ1-4|14|once|TRBV28|TRBD1
TGTGCCAGCAGTAAGGGACAGAATAATGAAAAACTGTTTTTT
CASSKGQNNEKLFF
>TRBJ1-6|14|.|TRBV5-4|.
TGTGCCAGCAGAACGGAGTATGATAATTCACCCCTCCACTTT
CASRTEYDNSPLHF
>TRBJ2-7|14|.|TRBV9|TRBD1
TGTGCCAGCAGCCCTTCGACAGGGGGCGACGAGCAGTACTTC
CASSPSTGGDEQYF
>TRBJ2-5|14|.|TRBV2|.
TGTGCCAGCAGTACTACGGGAGACCAAGAGACCCAGTACTTC
CASSTTGDQETQYF
>TRBJ2-5|15|.|TRBV19|TRBD1
TGTGCCAGTAGTTCCGGGACAGAGTACCAAGAGACCCAGTACTTC
CASSSGTEYQETQYF
>TRBJ1-4|17|.|TRBV4-1|.
TGCGCCAGCAGCCAAGTGGGGCTCCGGGGGACTAATGAAAAACTGTTTTTT
CASSQVGLRGTNEKLFF
>TRBJ1-5|15|few|TRBV6-1|TRBD1
TGTGCCAGCAGCGCACTAGGACAGGGGAATCAGCCCCAGCATTTT
CASSALGQGNQPQHF
>TRBJ1-3|14|.|TRBV9|.
TGTGCCAGCAGCGTAGGACATACCGAAAACACCATATATTTT
CASSVGHTENTIYF
>TRBJ1-4|14|few|TRBV5-6|.
TGTGCCAGCAGCTTGCAGGGAAATAATGAAAAACTGTTTTTT
CASSLQGNNEKLFF
>TRBJ2-5|15|few|TRBV5-4|TRBD2
TGTGCCAGCAGCTTGGTGTTAGCGGGGCAAGAGACCCAGTACTTC
CASSLVLAGQETQYF
>TRBJ2-5|15|few|TRBV7-3|TRBD2
TGTGCCAGCAGCTTCGGGTCGGGGGGTGGGGAGACCCAGTACTTC
CASSFGSGGGETQYF
>TRBJ1-4|16|.|TRBV5-1|.
TGCGCCAGCAGCTTGTTGCCGAGTGCAACTAATGAAAAACTGTTTTTT
CASSLLPSATNEKLFF
>TRBJ1-4|13|few|TRBV5-6|.
TGTGCCAGCAGCTTCGGGACTGATGAAAAACTGTTTTTT
CASSFGTDEKLFF
>TRBJ1-1|14|.|TRBV5-8|.
TGTGCCAGCAGCTTGGTTGAGGGCTGGACTGAAGCTTTCTTT
CASSLVEGWTEAFF
>TRBJ1-1|15|many|TRBV21-1|.
TGTGCCAGCAGCAAAGTCCGGGGGATGAACACTGAAGCTTTCTTT
CASSKVRGMNTEAFF
>TRBJ1-5|13|.|TRBV6-5|TRBD1
TGTGCCAGCGCTGACAGGGGCAATCAGCCCCAGCATTTT
CASADRGNQPQHF
>TRBJ2-7|12|.|TRBV11-2|.
TGTGCCAGCAGCTTCCGGTCCTACGAGCAGTACTTC
CASSFRSYEQYF
>TRBJ2-7|17|.|TRBV7-6|TRBD2
TGTGCCAGCAGCACCAACCACGAGCGGGGGCCCGCCTACGAGCAGTACTTC
CASSTNHERGPAYEQYF